This TCR beta chain was obtained from a study of control samples from healthy donors and cancer patients (TCRdb year 2020). Libraries were made using the immunoSEQ multiplex PCR assay. In its TCRdb copy, this immuneACCESS table keeps in-frame sequences only and misses some clones. Where compared with another copy, unresolved V genes explain less than half of these, and the others have no known cause. The sample data list approximately 70,000 clones, and under 90% of these were observed just once. Clones ranked in the top ten supply about 26% of the sample. This clone was recorded once. Its antigen is currently not known. No base quality values were provided; no much bigger clone lies one nucleotide off. Sequencing was performed on blood. This sequence originates from a man aged 45-60 years in good health.

The CDR3 in this case is CASSSEGISNQPQHF. The DNA sequence follows: TGTGCCAGCAGCTCGGAGGGGATTAGCAATCAGCCCCAGCATTTT. The chain is assembled from TRBV9 and TRBJ1-5, and possibly TRBD1, on 5 matching bases. The CDR3 has 15 amino acids, counting the end cysteine and phenylalanine. Only the CDR3 DNA stays, 45 bases, in frame from base 1. In the germline V gene, CDR1 corresponds to SGDLS and CDR2 to YYNGEE. Trimming removed 4 bases from V and 0 bases from J, leaving 11 bases between the germline ends.